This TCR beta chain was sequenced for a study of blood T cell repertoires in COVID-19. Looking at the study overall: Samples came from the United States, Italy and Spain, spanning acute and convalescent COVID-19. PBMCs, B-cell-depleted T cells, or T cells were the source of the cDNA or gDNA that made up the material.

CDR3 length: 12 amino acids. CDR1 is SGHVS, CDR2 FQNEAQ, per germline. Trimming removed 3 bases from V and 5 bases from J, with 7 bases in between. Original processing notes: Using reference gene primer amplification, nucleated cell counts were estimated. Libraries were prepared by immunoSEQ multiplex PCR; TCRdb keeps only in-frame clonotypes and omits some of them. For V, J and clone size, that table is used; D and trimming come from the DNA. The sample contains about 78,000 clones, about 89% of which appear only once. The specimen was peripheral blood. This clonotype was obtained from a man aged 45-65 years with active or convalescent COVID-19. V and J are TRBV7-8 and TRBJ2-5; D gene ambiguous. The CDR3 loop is CASSLALETQYF. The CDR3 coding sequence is TGTGCCAGCAGCTTGGCCCTTGAGACCCAGTACTTC.